Given below is one T cell receptor beta chain in context. CDR3 length: 17 amino acids. Germline V CDR1 and CDR2: LNHDA, SQIVND (reference sequence). Trimming removed 3 bases at V and 0 bases at J, with 15 bases between. The protocol was immunoSEQ multiplex PCR, while the TCRdb copy is restricted to in-frame clones and leaves out a portion. The table lists 150,000 to 200,000 clones, roughly 91% of them singletons, with 1.5% in the top ten. The sample is drawn from a study of control samples from healthy donors and cancer patients. The chain carries TRBV19 and TRBJ1-5; D unclear. The sequencing sample was made of blood. This sequence was found in a woman aged 30 to 39 in good health. The CDR3 DNA sequence: TGTGCCAGTAGTATGTCATGGGTCGGGTATAGCAATCAGCCCCAGCATTTT. Translation: CASSMSWVGYSNQPQHF.